A single sample is the source of the 14 T cell receptor beta chains below, sequenced in a study of blood T cell repertoires in COVID-19. The repertoire was sequenced with immunoSEQ multiplex PCR; TCRdb's copy has only in-frame clones and lacks some. This table holds some 74,000 clones, more than 75% found once. Input material: peripheral blood. The receptor source for this set is a human donor in a cohort sampled during active COVID-19.

V is TRBV10-1 and J is TRBJ1-6; 9 nucleotides align to TRBD1. This CDR3 comprises 14 residues. CDR1 and CDR2 from the germline V gene are WNHNN and SYGVQD (reference sequence). V dropped 7 bases and J dropped 7; count of bases not matched to a gene: 5. Written as DNA, the CDR3 is TGCGCCAGCATAAGACAGGGGGGAAATTCACCCCTCCACTTT. This codes for CASIRQGGNSPLHF.

The gene calls are TRBV5-6 and TRBJ2-5; 8 nucleotides line up with TRBD1. Trimming removed 3 bases from V and 5 bases from J; junction bases left unmatched: 9. There are 15 residues in the CDR3. Per the germline V gene, CDR1 is SGHDT and CDR2 is YYEEEE. CDR3 sequence: CASSSGQGSGETQYF. The DNA of the CDR3 is TGTGCCAGCAGCTCAGGACAGGGCTCGGGTGAGACCCAGTACTTC.

The chain links TRBV10-3 to TRBJ1-1; 9 bases map to TRBD1. CDR3 length: 13 amino acids. CDR1 ENHRY and CDR2 SYGVKD come from the germline V gene. J gave up 3 bases and V 6 bases, and 2 bases lay outside the gene matches. CDR3 amino acids: CAIRGDRDTEAFF. In nucleotides, the CDR3 is TGTGCCATCAGGGGGGACAGGGACACTGAAGCTTTCTTT.

The chain uses TRBV7-6 and TRBJ1-5; weak D call: TRBD1 (6 bases). CDR1 and CDR2 from the germline V gene are SGHVS and FNYEAQ. V lost 5 bases and J 4 bases, leaving 12 bases between the germline ends. The CDR3 has 14 amino acids. The CDR3 is CASSAAQGNQPQHF. For the CDR3, the DNA is TGTGCCAGCAGCGCAGCACAGGGAAATCAGCCCCAGCATTTT. Complete variable domain (other parts from reference TRBV7-6 and TRBJ1-5): GAGVSQSPRYKVTKRGQDVALRCDPISGHVSLYWYRQALGQGPEFLTYFNYEAQQDKSGLPNDRFSAERPEGSISTLTIQRTEQRDSAMYRCASSAAQGNQPQHFGDGTRLSIL.

J is TRBJ2-7 and V is TRBV7-9; D gene ambiguous. V lost 5 bases and J 5 bases, leaving 10 bases between the germline ends. Germline V lookup: CDR1 SEHNR, CDR2 FQNEAQ (reference sequence). The CDR3 runs to 12 residues. The CDR3 loop reads CASSSSVHEQYF. In DNA form, the CDR3 reads TGTGCCAGCAGCAGTAGTGTGCACGAGCAGTACTTC. Together with reference TRBV7-9 and TRBJ2-7, the CDR3 gives the full variable domain: DTGVSQNPRHKITKRGQNVTFRCDPISEHNRLYWYRQTLGQGPEFLTYFQNEAQLEKSRLLSDRFSAERPKGSFSTLEIQRTEQGDSAMYLCASSSSVHEQYFGPGTRLTVT.

The chain links TRBV18 to TRBJ2-3, with 12 bases fitting TRBD2. The CDR3 totals 16 residues. Trimming removed 3 bases from V and 4 bases from J; junction bases left unmatched: 5. Germline V gene sequence: CDR1 KGHSH, CDR2 LQKENI. CDR3 loop: CASSPASGGAADTQYF. The CDR3 DNA follows: TGTGCCAGCTCACCCGCTAGCGGGGGGGCCGCAGATACGCAGTATTTT.

V and J are TRBV3-1 (or the pseudogene TRBV3-2) and TRBJ1-2; D is ambiguous. The V and J ends lost 2 bases and 4 bases respectively, with 17 bases between them. The V gene's germline CDR1 is LGHDT and CDR2 YNNKEL (reference sequence). There are 16 residues in the CDR3. CDR3 amino acids: CASSQPFGRLAYGYTF. As DNA, the CDR3 is TGTGCCAGCAGCCAACCCTTCGGCAGACTAGCCTATGGCTACACCTTC.

This chain links TRBV29-1 with TRBJ2-7; D possibly corresponds to TRBD2 (5 bases). This CDR3 has 13 amino acids. Per germline, CDR1 SQVTM and CDR2 ANQGSEA. The V gene lost 6 bases and the J gene lost 5 bases, with 17 bases spanning the gap. The chain's CDR3 is CSVDVGRGNEQYF. The CDR3 DNA is TGCAGCGTGGACGTAGGGAGAGGGAACGAGCAGTACTTC.

V gene TRBV2 combines with J gene TRBJ2-1; possibly TRBD1 for D (5 bases). The germline CDR1 and CDR2 sequences are SNHLY and FYNNEI. Trimming cost V 5 bases and J 3 bases, with 8 bases left between them. This CDR3 comprises 13 residues. In DNA, the CDR3 is TGTGCCAGCAGTAAGGACATCTACAATGAGCAGTTCTTC. Translated, it gives CASSKDIYNEQFF.

The rearrangement joins TRBV11-2 to TRBJ1-1, with D possibly matching TRBD1 (5 bases). In germline, CDR1 is SGHAT, CDR2 FQNNGV. CDR3 length: 14 amino acids. Trimming pared 3 bases from V and 1 base from J, leaving 9 bases between. The CDR3 nucleotides read TGTGCCAGCAGCTTCGCCGACAGGAACACTGAAGCTTTCTTT. As protein: CASSFADRNTEAFF.

V and J are TRBV5-1 and TRBJ2-5; the match to TRBD2 covers 8 bases. CDR3 length equals 14 residues. Unmatched junction bases numbered 4, after V lost 1 base and J lost 5 bases. Germline V gene lookup returns CDR1 SGHRS and CDR2 YFSETQ. The CDR3 DNA reads as TGCGCCAGCAGCTTGACGGGAGGGGGGGAGACCCAGTACTTC. Translation: CASSLTGGGETQYF. Using reference TRBV5-1 and TRBJ2-5 for the parts outside the CDR3, the full variable domain is KAGVTQTPRYLIKTRGQQVTLSCSPISGHRSVSWYQQTPGQGLQFLFEYFSETQRNKGNFPGRFSGRQFSNSRSEMNVSTLELGDSALYLCASSLTGGGETQYFGPGTRLLVL.

The genes are TRBV2 and TRBJ2-7, with D maybe TRBD2 (6 bases). CDR3 size: 13 residues. V was trimmed by 4 bases and J by 6 bases, leaving 13 bases between them. Germline V CDR1 and CDR2: SNHLY, FYNNEI. For the CDR3, the DNA is TGTGCCAGCAGTGCTCCGGGGGAGGTCGAGCAGTACGTC. This gives the protein CASSAPGEVEQYV.

In this sample, this clone turned up once. The rearrangement joins TRBV7-2 to TRBJ2-3, with 8 bases aligning to TRBD2. CDR3 length: 16 residues. Germline V lookup: CDR1 SGHTA, CDR2 FQGNSA. V was pared by 5 bases and J by 2 bases, with 9 bases of the junction left unmatched. CDR3 sequence: CASSLRGSGDTDTQYF. In DNA form, the CDR3 reads TGTGCCAGCAGCCTAAGGGGTAGCGGGGACACAGATACGCAGTATTTT.

V is TRBV2 and J is TRBJ1-3; 9 bases are a match to TRBD1. Trimming at V came to 7 bases and at J to 0 bases, leaving 7 bases not matched to a gene. CDR1 is SNHLY and CDR2 is FYNNEI in the germline V gene. The CDR3 spans 16 residues. The CDR3 is CASNLDRGYSGNTIYF. In DNA, the CDR3 is TGTGCCAGCAACTTGGACAGGGGTTACTCTGGAAACACCATATATTTT.